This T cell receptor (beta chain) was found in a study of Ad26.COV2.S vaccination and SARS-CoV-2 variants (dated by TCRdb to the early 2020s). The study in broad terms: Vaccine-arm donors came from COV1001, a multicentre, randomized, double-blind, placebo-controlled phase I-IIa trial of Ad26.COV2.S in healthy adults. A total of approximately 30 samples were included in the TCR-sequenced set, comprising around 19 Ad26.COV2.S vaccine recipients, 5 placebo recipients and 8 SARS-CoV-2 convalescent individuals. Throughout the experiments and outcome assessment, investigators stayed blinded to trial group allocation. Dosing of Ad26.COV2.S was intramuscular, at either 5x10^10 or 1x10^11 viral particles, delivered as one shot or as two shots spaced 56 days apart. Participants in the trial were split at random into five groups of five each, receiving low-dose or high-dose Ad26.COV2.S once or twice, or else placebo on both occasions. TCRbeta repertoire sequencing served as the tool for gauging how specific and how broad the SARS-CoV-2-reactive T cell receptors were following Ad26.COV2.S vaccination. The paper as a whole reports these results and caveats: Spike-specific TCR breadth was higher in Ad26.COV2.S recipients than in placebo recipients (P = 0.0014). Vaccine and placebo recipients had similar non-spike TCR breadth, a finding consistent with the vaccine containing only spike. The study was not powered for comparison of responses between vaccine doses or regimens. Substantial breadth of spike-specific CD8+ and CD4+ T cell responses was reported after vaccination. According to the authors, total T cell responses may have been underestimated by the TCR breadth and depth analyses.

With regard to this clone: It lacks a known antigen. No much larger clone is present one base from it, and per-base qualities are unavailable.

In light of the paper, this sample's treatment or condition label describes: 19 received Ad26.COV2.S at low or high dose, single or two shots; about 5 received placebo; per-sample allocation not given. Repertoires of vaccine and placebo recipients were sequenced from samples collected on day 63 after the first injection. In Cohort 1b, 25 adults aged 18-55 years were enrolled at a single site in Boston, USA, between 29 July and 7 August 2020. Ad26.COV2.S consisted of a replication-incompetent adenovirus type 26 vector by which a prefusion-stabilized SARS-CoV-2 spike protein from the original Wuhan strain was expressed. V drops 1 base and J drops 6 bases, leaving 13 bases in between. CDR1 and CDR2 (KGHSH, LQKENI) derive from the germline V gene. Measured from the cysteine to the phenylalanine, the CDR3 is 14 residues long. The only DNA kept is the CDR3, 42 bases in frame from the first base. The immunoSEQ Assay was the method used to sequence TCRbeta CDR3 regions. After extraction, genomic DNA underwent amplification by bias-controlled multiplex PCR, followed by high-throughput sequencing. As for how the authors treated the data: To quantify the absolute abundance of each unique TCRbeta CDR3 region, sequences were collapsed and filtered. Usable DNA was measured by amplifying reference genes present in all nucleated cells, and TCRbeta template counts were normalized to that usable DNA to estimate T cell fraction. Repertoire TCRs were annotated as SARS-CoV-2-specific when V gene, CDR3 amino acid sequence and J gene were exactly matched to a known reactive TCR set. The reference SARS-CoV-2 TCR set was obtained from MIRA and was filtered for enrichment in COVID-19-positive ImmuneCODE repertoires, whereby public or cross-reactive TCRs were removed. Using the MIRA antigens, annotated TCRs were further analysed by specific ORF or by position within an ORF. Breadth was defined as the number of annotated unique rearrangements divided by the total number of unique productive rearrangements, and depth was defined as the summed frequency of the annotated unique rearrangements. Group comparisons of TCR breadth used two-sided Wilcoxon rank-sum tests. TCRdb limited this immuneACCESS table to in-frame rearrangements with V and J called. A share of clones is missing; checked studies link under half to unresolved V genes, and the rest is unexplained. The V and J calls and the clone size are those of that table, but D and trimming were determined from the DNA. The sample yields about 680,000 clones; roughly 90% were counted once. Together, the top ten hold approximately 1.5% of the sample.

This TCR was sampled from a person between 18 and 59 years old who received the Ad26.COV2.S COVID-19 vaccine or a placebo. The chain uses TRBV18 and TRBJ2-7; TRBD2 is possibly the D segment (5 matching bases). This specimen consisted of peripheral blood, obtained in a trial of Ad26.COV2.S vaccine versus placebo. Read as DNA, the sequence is TGTGCCAGCTCACCACTCGAGGGAACGAGCGAGCAGTACTTC. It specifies CASSPLEGTSEQYF.